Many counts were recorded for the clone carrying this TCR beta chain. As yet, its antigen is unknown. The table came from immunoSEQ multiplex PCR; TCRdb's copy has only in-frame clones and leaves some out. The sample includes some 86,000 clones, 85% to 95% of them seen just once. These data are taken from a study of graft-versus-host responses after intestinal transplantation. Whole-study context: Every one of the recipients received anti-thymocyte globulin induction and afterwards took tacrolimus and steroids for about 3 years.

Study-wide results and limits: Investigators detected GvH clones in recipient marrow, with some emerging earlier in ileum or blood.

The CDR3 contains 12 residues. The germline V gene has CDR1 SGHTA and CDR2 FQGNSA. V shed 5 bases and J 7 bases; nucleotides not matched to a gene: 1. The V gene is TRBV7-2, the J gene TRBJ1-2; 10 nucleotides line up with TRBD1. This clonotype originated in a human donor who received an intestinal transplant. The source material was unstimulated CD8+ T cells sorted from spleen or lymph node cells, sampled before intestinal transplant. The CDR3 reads CASSGTGVGYTF. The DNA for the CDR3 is TGTGCCAGCAGCGGGACAGGGGTTGGCTACACCTTC.